These 5 T cell receptor beta chains came from one sample sequenced in a study of CD8 T cells in Susac syndrome. It was with random hexamers that roughly 0.45 to 1 ug RNA was reverse transcribed. TCRdb independently ran MiXCR on the immunoSEQ multiplex PCR reads; one entry per CDR3 protein. The repertoire holds about 190,000 distinct CDR3 sequences, with over 85% as singletons. Sequenced material: CD4+ T cells from PBMCs. The receptors stem from a human donor in good health.

This sequence joins TRBV2 and TRBJ1-1; TRBD1 is a possible D gene (5 bases). Between the trimmed V and J ends, which lost 6 bases and 1 base, there was a span of 12 bases. The germline V gene has CDR1 SNHLY and CDR2 FYNNEI. The CDR3 has 14 residues. The CDR3, as DNA: TGTGCCAGCAGGCCACGGGGACCGAACACTGAAGCTTTCTTT. It encodes CASRPRGPNTEAFF. The variable domain in full, with the rest retrieved from reference TRBV2 and TRBJ1-1, is EPEVTQTPSHQVTQMGQEVILRCVPISNHLYFYWYRQILGQKVEFLVSFYNNEISEKSEIFDDQFSVERPDGSNFTLKIRSTKLEDSAMYFCASRPRGPNTEAFFGQGTRLTVV.

This chain links TRBV7-9 with TRBJ1-2; D gene ambiguous. CDR1 and CDR2 (germline): SEHNR, FQNEAQ (reference sequence). V was shortened by 2 bases and J by 6 bases, with 13 bases between the two germline ends. The CDR3 totals 14 residues. The CDR3 protein is CASSLNGPGHGYTF. Here the CDR3 DNA reads TGTGCCAGCAGCTTAAATGGGCCAGGTCATGGCTACACCTTC.

The J gene is TRBJ2-7, the V gene TRBV7-9; weak D call: TRBD1 (5 bases). V lost 3 bases and J 1 base, leaving 7 bases between the germline ends. This CDR3 contains 13 residues. The germline gives CDR1 SEHNR, CDR2 FQNEAQ (reference sequence). The CDR3 DNA is TGTGCCAGCAGCTTGAAGGGGTCCTACGAGCAGTACGTC. Translating it yields CASSLKGSYEQYV.

The chain joins TRBV28 to TRBJ1-6; the D gene is possibly TRBD1 (5 bases). Germline values: CDR1 MDHEN, CDR2 SYDVKM. V lost 7 bases and J 4 bases, leaving 11 bases between the germline ends. The CDR3 covers 14 residues. CDR3 amino acids: CASTQGRYNSPLHF. In DNA, the CDR3 is TGTGCCAGCACCCAGGGCCGATATAATTCACCCCTCCACTTT.

The chain joins TRBV3-1 to TRBJ2-7; 9 bases line up with TRBD2. The junction had 9 bases not matched to a gene; V was cut back by 0 bases and J by 3 bases. The CDR3 is 17 residues long. The germline V gene encodes CDR1 LGHDT and CDR2 YNNKEL (reference sequence). The DNA for the CDR3 is TGTGCCAGCAGCCAAGACCTCCCAGCGGGGGGCCGCTACGAGCAGTACTTC. Protein: CASSQDLPAGGRYEQYF.